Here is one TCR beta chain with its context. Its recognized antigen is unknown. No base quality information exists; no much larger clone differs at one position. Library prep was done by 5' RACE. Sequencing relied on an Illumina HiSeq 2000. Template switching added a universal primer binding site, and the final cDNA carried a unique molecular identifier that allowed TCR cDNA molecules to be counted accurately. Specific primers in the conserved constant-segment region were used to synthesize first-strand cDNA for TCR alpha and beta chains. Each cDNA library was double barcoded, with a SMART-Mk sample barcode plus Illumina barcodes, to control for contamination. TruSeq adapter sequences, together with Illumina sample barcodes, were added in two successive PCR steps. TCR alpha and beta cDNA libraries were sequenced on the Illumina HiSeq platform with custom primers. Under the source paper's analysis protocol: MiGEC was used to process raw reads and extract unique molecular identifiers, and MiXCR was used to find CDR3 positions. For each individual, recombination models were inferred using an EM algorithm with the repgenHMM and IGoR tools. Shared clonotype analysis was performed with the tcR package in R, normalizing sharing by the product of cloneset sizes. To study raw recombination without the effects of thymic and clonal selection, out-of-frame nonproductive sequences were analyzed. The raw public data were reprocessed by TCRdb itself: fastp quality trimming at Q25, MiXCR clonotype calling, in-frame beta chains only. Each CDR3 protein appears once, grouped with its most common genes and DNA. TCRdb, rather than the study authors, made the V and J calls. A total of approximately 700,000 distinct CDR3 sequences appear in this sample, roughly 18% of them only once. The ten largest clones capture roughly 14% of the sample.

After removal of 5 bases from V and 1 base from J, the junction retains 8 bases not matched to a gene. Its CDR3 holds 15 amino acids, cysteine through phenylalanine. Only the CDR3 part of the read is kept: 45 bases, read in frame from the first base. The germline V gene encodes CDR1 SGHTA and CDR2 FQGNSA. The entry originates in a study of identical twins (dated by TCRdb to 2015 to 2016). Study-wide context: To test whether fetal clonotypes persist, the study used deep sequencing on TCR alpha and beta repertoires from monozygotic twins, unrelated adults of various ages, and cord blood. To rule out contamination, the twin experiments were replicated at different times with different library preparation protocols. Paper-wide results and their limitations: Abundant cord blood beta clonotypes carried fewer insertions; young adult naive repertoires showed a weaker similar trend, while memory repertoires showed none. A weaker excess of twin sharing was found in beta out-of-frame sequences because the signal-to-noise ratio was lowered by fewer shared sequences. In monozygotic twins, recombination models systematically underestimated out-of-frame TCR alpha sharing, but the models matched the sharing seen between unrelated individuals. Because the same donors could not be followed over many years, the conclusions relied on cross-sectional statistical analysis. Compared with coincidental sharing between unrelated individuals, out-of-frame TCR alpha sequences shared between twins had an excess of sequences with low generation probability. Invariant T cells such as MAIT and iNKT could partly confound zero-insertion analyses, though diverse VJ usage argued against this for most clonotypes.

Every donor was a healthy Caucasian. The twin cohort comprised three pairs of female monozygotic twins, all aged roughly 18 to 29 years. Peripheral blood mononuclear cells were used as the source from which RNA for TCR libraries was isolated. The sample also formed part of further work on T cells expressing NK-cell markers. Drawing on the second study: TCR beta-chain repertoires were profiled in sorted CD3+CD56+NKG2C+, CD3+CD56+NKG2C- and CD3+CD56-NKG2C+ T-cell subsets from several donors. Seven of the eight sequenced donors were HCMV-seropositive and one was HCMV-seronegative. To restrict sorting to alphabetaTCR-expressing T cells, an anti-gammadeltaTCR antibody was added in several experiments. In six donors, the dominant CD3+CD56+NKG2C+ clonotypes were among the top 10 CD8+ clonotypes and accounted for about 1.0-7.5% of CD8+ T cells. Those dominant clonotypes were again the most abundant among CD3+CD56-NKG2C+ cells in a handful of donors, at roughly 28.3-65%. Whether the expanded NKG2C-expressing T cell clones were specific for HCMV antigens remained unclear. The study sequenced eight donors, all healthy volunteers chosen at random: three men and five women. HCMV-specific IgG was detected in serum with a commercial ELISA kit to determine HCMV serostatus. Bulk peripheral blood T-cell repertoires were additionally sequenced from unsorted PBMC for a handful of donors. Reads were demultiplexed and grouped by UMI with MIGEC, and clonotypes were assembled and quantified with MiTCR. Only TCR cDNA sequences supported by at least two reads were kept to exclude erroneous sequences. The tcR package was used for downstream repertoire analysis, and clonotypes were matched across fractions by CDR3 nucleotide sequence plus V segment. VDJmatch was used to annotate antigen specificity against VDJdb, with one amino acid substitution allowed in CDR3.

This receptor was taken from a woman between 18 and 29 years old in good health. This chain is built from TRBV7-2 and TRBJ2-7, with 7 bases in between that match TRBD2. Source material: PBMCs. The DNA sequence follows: TGTGCCAGCAGCGAGAGCGGGATTAGGTCCTACGAGCAGTACTTC. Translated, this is CASSESGIRSYEQYF.